The TCR beta chain described here comes from a study of cytomegalovirus exposure and HLA in healthy donors. The wider study: The study's early data release held tens of millions of unique TCRs from HLA-typed donors. Assignment to the Caucasian-associated ancestry cluster applied to roughly 80% of the approximately 400 genotyped donors.

This CDR3 is built from 15 residues. Per germline, CDR1 SGHNT and CDR2 YENEEA. V dropped 5 bases and J dropped 6; count of bases not matched to a gene: 11. The PCR used 60 Vbeta and 13 Jbeta primers. The assay was immunoSEQ multiplex PCR, and TCRdb's table has in-frame clones only and misses some. The table records 120,000 or so clones, roughly a tenth of them present only once. Study results and limitations: Among immune exposure information, only CMV serostatus was available. TCR beta sequences reportedly predicted most subjects' HLA-A and HLA-B alleles accurately.

Concerning this clone: Its target is unknown.

The TCR comes from a woman between 18 and 29 years old in good health and CMV-seropositive. Sequences were obtained from PBMCs. The V and J genes are TRBV11-3 and TRBJ1-2; 8 bases fit TRBD1. The CDR3 DNA follows: TGTGCCAGCAGCCTACAGGGGGAAATTGCAGATGGCTACACCTTC. This encodes CASSLQGEIADGYTF.